Sequencing of this TCR beta chain was carried out in a study of shared clonotypes between healthy human individuals. Here immunoSEQ multiplex PCR was the method, and the copy in TCRdb shows in-frame clones only, minus some. The sample includes some 2,000,000 clones, 85% to 95% seen only once; the top ten take approximately 1.2%. This CDR3 has 12 amino acids. Germline V lookup: CDR1 ENHRY, CDR2 SYGVKD. V shed 11 bases and J 1 base; nucleotides not matched to a gene: 4. As defined, naive CD8 cells were CD45RO-negative and positively selected for CCR7, with terminally differentiated effector memory CD45RA+ cells excluded.

J is TRBJ2-5 and V is TRBV10-3; TRBD1 aligns across 7 bases. What was sequenced was naive CD8+ T cells sorted from blood. The clonotype originates from a man younger than 30 in good health. CDR3 coding DNA: TGTGCCGCTGGGGACAGCCAAGAGACCCAGTACTTC. Translated, it gives CAAGDSQETQYF.